The rows below give T cell receptor beta chains drawn from one sample of a study of blood T cell repertoires in COVID-19. The assay was immunoSEQ multiplex PCR, and TCRdb's table has in-frame clones only and misses some. The sample has approximately 70,000 clones; about 85% are singletons. Material: peripheral blood. These receptors came from a woman between 50 and 59 years old with COVID-19, enrolled during active disease. Both conserved end residues are part of each CDR3. D genes are given only for firm matches. Only part of the rows carry a size: once, few, many, or a class if the clone is expanded.

V gene	J gene	clone size	D gene	CDR3 protein	CDR3 DNA
TRBV27	TRBJ2-2	few	NA	CASSQTTQVTGELFF	TGTGCCAGCAGTCAAACTACCCAAGTCACCGGGGAGCTGTTTTTT
TRBV30	TRBJ1-2	NA	NA	CAWWASPFYGYTF	TGTGCCTGGTGGGCCAGCCCCTTCTATGGCTACACCTTC
TRBV11-3	TRBJ2-2	NA	NA	CASSPGSGELFF	TGTGCCAGCAGCCCAGGTTCCGGGGAGCTGTTTTTT
TRBV7-3	TRBJ2-3	NA	TRBD2	CASSLGLAGADTQYF	TGTGCCAGCAGCTTGGGACTAGCGGGAGCGGATACGCAGTATTTT
TRBV7-9	TRBJ2-7	once	TRBD2	CASSLSSGMEQYF	TGTGCCAGCAGCTTGAGTAGCGGGATGGAGCAGTACTTC
TRBV7-2	TRBJ2-2	once	NA	CAVQSLARDTGELFF	TGTGCCGTCCAATCTCTAGCGCGAGACACCGGGGAGCTGTTTTTT
TRBV3-1/TRBV3-2	TRBJ2-7	NA	NA	CASSQVGRPGEQYF	TGTGCCAGCAGCCAAGTGGGGCGCCCTGGCGAGCAGTACTTC
TRBV5-1	TRBJ1-5	NA	TRBD1	CASSLGTGRNQPQHF	TGCGCCAGCAGCTTGGGGACAGGGAGGAATCAGCCCCAGCATTTT
TRBV28	TRBJ2-2	NA	NA	CASAQVGELFF	TGTGCCAGCGCGCAGGTCGGGGAGCTGTTTTTT
TRBV28	TRBJ2-1	NA	NA	CASGPGTPQFF	TGTGCCAGCGGGCCGGGGACTCCGCAGTTCTTC
TRBV10-3	TRBJ1-6	NA	NA	CAISESRDNSPLHF	TGTGCCATCAGTGAGAGCAGGGATAATTCACCCCTCCACTTT
TRBV2	TRBJ2-7	NA	TRBD1	CASSNNRDRRSSYEQYF	TGTGCCAGCAGCAATAACCGGGACAGGCGTAGCTCCTACGAGCAGTACTTC
TRBV6-2/TRBV6-3	TRBJ2-7	NA	NA	CASSYERYEQYF	TGTGCCAGCAGTTACGAGCGCTACGAGCAGTACTTC
TRBV5-1	TRBJ1-1	once	NA	CASSFNRLEAFF	TGCGCCAGCAGCTTCAACCGCCTAGAAGCTTTCTTT
TRBV7-2	TRBJ2-1	NA	TRBD2	CASSRTSGSNEQFF	TGTGCCAGCAGTAGGACTAGCGGGAGTAATGAGCAGTTCTTC
TRBV19	TRBJ2-7	NA	TRBD1	CASSIGTAGEQYF	TGTGCCAGTAGTATTGGGACAGCTGGGGAGCAGTACTTC
TRBV3-1/TRBV3-2	TRBJ2-7	few	NA	CASSRSAEQYF	TGTGCCAGCAGCCGGAGCGCCGAGCAGTACTTC
TRBV28	TRBJ1-3	NA	TRBD1	CASTFPGQGGRNTIYF	TGTGCCAGCACCTTCCCGGGACAGGGAGGCAGAAACACCATATATTTT
TRBV29-1	TRBJ2-1	NA	NA	CSVGPLGQVRFNEQFF	TGCAGCGTGGGGCCCTTAGGGCAAGTACGTTTCAATGAGCAGTTCTTC
TRBV7-9	TRBJ2-5	NA	NA	CASSGGWEETQYF	TGTGCCAGCAGCGGAGGCTGGGAAGAGACCCAGTACTTC
TRBV29-1	TRBJ1-1	NA	TRBD1	CSVKSGQDFSEAFF	TGCAGCGTCAAATCGGGACAGGATTTTAGTGAAGCTTTCTTT
TRBV4-3	TRBJ2-1	NA	NA	CASSQDSYNEQFF	TGCGCCAGCAGCCAAGATAGTTACAATGAGCAGTTCTTC
TRBV15	TRBJ2-3	NA	NA	CATSRTTGGGTDTQYF	TGTGCCACCAGCAGAACTACAGGGGGAGGGACAGATACGCAGTATTTT
TRBV5-6	TRBJ1-5	NA	NA	CASSLAGISNQPQHF	TGTGCCAGCAGCTTGGCGGGAATAAGCAATCAGCCCCAGCATTTT
TRBV28	TRBJ2-1	NA	NA	CASSLGRDRFF	TGTGCCAGCAGTTTAGGGCGGGACCGTTTCTTC
TRBV2	TRBJ2-7	NA	TRBD1	CASSFTGTASYEQYF	TGTGCCAGCAGTTTTACCGGGACAGCGTCCTACGAGCAGTACTTC
TRBV11-3	TRBJ2-7	NA	NA	CASSLDVAHPYEQYF	TGTGCCAGCAGCTTAGATGTCGCGCACCCCTACGAGCAGTACTTC
TRBV28	TRBJ1-5	NA	NA	CASRPTRGGGNQPQHF	TGTGCCAGCAGACCGACAAGGGGAGGAGGAAATCAGCCCCAGCATTTT
TRBV30	TRBJ1-2	NA	NA	CAWSFQGSGYTF	TGTGCCTGGAGTTTTCAGGGCTCTGGCTACACCTTC
TRBV7-8	TRBJ2-1	NA	TRBD1	CASSLRTGGHEQFF	TGTGCCAGCAGCCTCCGGACAGGGGGGCATGAGCAGTTCTTC
TRBV7-3	TRBJ2-3	NA	TRBD2	CASSLKTSGTLQYF	TGTGCCAGCAGCTTAAAGACTAGCGGGACTCTACAGTATTTT
TRBV13	TRBJ2-1	NA	NA	CASSLDIGLDSTSSYNEQFF	TGTGCCAGCAGCTTAGATATAGGGCTAGATAGTACTAGCTCCTACAATGAGCAGTTCTTC